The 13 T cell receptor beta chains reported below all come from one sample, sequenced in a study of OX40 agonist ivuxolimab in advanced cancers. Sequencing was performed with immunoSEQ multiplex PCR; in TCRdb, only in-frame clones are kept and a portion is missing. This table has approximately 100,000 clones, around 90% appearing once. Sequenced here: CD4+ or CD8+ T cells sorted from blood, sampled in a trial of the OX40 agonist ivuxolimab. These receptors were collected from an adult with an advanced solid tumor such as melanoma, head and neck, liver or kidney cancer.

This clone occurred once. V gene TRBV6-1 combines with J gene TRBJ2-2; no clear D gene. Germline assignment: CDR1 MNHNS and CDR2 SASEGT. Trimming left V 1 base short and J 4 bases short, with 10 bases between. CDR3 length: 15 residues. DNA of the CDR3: TGTGCCAGCAGTGAAGATGGTCGAATCACCGGGGAGCTGTTTTTT. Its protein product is CASSEDGRITGELFF.

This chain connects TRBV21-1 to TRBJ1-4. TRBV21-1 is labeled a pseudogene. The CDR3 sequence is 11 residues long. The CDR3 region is CVRILEEKLFF. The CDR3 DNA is TGTGTCAGAATTCTTGAGGAAAAACTGTTTTTT.

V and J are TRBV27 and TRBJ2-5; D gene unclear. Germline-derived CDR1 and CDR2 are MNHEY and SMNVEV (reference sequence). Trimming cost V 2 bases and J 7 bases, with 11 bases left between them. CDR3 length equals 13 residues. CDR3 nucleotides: TGTGCCAGCAGTTTAGGGCGTCCCGGGACCCAGTACTTC. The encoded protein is CASSLGRPGTQYF.

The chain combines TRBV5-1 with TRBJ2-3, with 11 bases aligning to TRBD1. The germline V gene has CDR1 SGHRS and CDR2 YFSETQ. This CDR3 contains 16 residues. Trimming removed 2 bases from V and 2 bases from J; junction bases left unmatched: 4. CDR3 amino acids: CASSLSDRGPTDTQYF. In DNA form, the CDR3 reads TGCGCCAGCAGCTTATCGGACAGGGGGCCCACAGATACGCAGTATTTT.

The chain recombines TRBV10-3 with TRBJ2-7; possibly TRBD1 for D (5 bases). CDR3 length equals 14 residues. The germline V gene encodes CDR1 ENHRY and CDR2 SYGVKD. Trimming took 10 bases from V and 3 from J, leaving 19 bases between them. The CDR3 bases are TGTGCCACTCACGTGAGGCAGGGTGTCTACGAGCAGTACTTC. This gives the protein CATHVRQGVYEQYF.

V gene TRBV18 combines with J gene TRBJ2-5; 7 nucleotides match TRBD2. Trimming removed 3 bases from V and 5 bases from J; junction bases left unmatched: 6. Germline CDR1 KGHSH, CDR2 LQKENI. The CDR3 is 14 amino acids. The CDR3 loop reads CASSPGTTRETQYF. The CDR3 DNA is TGTGCCAGCTCACCTGGGACTACCAGGGAGACCCAGTACTTC. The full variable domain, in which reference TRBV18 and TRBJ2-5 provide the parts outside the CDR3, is NAGVMQNPRHLVRRRGQEARLRCSPMKGHSHVYWYRQLPEEGLKFMVYLQKENIIDESGMPKERFSAEFPKEGPSILRIQQVVRGDSAAYFCASSPGTTRETQYFGPGTRLLVL.

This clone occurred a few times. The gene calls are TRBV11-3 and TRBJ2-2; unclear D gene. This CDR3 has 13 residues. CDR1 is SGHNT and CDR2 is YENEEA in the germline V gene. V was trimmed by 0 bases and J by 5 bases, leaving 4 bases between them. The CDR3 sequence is CASSLDRTGELFF. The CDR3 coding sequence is TGTGCCAGCAGCTTAGATCGGACCGGGGAGCTGTTTTTT.

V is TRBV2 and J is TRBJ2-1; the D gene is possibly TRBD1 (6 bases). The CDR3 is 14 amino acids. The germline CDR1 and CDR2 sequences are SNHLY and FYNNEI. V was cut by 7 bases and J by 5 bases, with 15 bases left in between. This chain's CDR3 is CASTPDRLNNEQFF. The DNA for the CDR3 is TGTGCCAGCACCCCAGACAGGCTTAACAATGAGCAGTTCTTC.

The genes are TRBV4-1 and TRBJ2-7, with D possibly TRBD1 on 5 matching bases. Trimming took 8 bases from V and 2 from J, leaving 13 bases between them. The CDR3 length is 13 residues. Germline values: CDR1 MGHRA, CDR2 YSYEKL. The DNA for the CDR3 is TGCGCCAGCCGACGAACGGACACCTACGAGCAGTACTTC. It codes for CASRRTDTYEQYF.

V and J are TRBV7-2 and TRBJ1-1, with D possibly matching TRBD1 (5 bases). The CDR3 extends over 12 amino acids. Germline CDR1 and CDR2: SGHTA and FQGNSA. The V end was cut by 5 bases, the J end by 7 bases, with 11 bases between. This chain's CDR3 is CASSRQSDEAFF. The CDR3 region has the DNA TGTGCCAGCAGCCGACAGTCCGATGAAGCTTTCTTT.

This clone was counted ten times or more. This CDR3 reads CASSLLGWQETQYF. The CDR3 DNA reads as TGCGCCAGCAGCTTGTTAGGGTGGCAAGAGACCCAGTACTTC. This chain uses TRBV5-1 with TRBJ2-5; unclear D gene. V was trimmed by 1 base and J by 2 bases, leaving 9 bases between them. This CDR3 region has 14 residues. Germline-derived CDR1 and CDR2 are SGHRS and YFSETQ.

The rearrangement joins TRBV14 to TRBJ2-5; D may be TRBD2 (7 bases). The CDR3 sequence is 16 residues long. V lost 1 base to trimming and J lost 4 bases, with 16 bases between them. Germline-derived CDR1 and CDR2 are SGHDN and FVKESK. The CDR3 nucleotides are TGTGCCAGCAGCCAAGGGGAGGGGGGGCCCTTAGAGACCCAGTACTTC. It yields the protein CASSQGEGGPLETQYF.

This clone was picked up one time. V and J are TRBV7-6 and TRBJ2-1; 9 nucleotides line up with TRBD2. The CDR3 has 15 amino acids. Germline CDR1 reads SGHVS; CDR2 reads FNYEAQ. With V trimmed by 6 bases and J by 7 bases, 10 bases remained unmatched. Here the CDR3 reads CASSFLAGSGNEQFF. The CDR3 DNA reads TGTGCCAGCAGTTTTCTAGCGGGGAGTGGTAATGAGCAGTTCTTC. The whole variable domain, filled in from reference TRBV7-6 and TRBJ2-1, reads GAGVSQSPRYKVTKRGQDVALRCDPISGHVSLYWYRQALGQGPEFLTYFNYEAQQDKSGLPNDRFSAERPEGSISTLTIQRTEQRDSAMYRCASSFLAGSGNEQFFGPGTRLTVL.